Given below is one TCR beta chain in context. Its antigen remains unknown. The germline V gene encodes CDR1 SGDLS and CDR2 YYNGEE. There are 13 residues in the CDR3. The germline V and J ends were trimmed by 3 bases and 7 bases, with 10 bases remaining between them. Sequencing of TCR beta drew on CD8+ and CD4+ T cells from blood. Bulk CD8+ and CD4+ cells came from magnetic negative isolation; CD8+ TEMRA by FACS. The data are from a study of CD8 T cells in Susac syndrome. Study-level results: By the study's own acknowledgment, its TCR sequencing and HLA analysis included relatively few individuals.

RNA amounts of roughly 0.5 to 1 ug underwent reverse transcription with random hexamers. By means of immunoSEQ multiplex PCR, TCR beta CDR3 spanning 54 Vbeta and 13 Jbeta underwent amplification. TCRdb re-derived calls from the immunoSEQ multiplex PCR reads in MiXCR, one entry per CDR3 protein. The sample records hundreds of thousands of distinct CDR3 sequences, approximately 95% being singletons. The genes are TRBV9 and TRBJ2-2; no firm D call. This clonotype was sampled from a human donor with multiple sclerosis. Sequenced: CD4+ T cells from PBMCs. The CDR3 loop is CASSAQTGGELFF. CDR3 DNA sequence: TGTGCCAGCAGCGCGCAGACTGGCGGGGAGCTGTTTTTT. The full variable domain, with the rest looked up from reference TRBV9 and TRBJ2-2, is DSGVTQTPKHLITATGQRVTLRCSPRSGDLSVYWYQQSLDQGLQFLIQYYNGEERAKGNILERFSAQQFPDLHSELNLSSLELGDSALYFCASSAQTGGELFFGEGSRLTVL.